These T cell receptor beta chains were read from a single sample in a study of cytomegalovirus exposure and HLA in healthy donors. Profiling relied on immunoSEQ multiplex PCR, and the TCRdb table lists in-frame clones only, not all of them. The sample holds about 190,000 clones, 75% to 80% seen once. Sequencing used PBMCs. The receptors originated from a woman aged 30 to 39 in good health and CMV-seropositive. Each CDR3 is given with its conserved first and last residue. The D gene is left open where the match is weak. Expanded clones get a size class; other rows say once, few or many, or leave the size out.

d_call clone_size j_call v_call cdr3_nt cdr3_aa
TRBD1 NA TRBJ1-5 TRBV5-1 TGCGCCAGCAGCTTGGGAGACAGGGAGATCAATCAGCCCCAGCATTTT CASSLGDREINQPQHF
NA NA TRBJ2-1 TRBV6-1 TGTGCCAGCACCCTTCTGGGACTTACCAATGAGCAGTTCTTC CASTLLGLTNEQFF
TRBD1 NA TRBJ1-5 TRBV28 TGTGCCAGCAGTTCGCGGACAGGGGGACTCGGGGGCAATCAGCCCCAGCATTTT CASSSRTGGLGGNQPQHF
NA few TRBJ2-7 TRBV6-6 TGTGCCAGCAGTTACCGGGCAACGGAGGAGACCTACGAGCAGTACTTC CASSYRATEETYEQYF
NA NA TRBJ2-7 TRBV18 TGTGCCAGCTCACCAGAACGGGGGAAGCAGTACTTC CASSPERGKQYF
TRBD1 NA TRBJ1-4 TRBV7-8 TGTGCCAGCAGGCCAGGACAGGGGGGTAATGAAAAACTGTTTTTT CASRPGQGGNEKLFF
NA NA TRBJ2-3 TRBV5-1 TGCGCCAGCAGCCCTAGGGGAGGAGAAGCAGATACGCAGTATTTT CASSPRGGEADTQYF
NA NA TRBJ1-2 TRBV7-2 TGTGCCAGCAGCTTAGCAAGGGGCGGCTACACCTTC CASSLARGGYTF
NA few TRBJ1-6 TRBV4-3 TGCGCCAGCAGCAGTCAAGCCACGTCCAATTCACCCCTCCACTTT CASSSQATSNSPLHF
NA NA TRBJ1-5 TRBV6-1 TGTGCCAGCGACCGACAGGGCAATCAGCCCCAGCATTTT CASDRQGNQPQHF
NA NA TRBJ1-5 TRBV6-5 TGTGCCAGCAGGCCAGGGATTAGCAATCAGCCCCAGCATTTT CASRPGISNQPQHF
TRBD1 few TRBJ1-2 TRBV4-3 TGCGCCAGCAAGGGACAGGAGTATGGCTACACCTTC CASKGQEYGYTF
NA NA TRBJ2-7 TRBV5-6 TGTGCCAGCAGCTTCCTTTCGGGCTACGAGCAGTACTTC CASSFLSGYEQYF
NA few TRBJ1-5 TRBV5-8 TGTGCCACCCGGGGGGCCACCTTCAATCAGCCCCAGCATTTT CATRGATFNQPQHF
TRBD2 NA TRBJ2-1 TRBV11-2 TGTGCCAGCAGCTGGACTAGCGACAATGAGCAGTTCTTC CASSWTSDNEQFF
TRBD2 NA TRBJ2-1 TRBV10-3 TGTGCCATCACGGGACTAGCGGGCAATGAGCAGTTCTTC CAITGLAGNEQFF
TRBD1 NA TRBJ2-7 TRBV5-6 TGTGCCAGCAGCCTGACAGGGTTAGGGCAGTACTTC CASSLTGLGQYF
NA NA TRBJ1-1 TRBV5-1 TGCGCCAGCAGCTTGTCGGGGGGAGTCACTGAAGCTTTCTTT CASSLSGGVTEAFF
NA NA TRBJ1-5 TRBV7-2 TGTGCCAGCAGCCTTGATACTTCCCAGCCCCAGCATTTT CASSLDTSQPQHF
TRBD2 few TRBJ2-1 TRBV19 TGTGCCAGTATGGGCGGGAGGTTCTACAATGAGCAGTTCTTC CASMGGRFYNEQFF
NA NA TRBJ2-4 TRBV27 TGTGCCAGCAGTTTGATTGCCGGCATTCAGTACTTC CASSLIAGIQYF
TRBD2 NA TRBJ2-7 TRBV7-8 TGTGCCAGCAGCTTAGAAGCGGGGGTGGGTTTGAACGAGCAGTACTTC CASSLEAGVGLNEQYF
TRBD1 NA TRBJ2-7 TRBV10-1 TGCGCCAGCAGTGAGTCCCTGGCCAGGGGGTCTGACGAGCAGTACTTC CASSESLARGSDEQYF
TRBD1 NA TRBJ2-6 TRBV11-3 TGTGCCAGCAGCAAAGACAGGGCTGGGGCCAACGTCCTGACTTTC CASSKDRAGANVLTF
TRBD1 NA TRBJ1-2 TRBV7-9 TGTTCCAGCAGCAGTTCCTATGACAGGGGGACCAATGGCTACACCTTC CSSSSSYDRGTNGYTF
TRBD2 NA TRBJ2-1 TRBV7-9 TGTGCCAGCAGCCCGGGACTAGCGGGGAGGAGCGAATTTCAGTTCTTC CASSPGLAGRSEFQFF
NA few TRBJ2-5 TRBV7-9 TGTGCCAGCAGCTCTGGTCGGCTAGCGTTGGAGACCCAGTACTTC CASSSGRLALETQYF
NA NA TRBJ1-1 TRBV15 TGTGCCACCAGCAGAGATTTAGGGACATTTAACACTGAAGCTTTCTTT CATSRDLGTFNTEAFF
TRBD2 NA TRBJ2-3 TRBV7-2 TGTGCCAGCAGCTTAACGCTAGCGGGATTTAGCACAGATACGCAGTATTTT CASSLTLAGFSTDTQYF
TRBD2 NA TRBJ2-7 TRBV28 TGTGCCAGCAGTCCGTTAGCGGGAGGGCCTCGGGAGCAGTACTTC CASSPLAGGPREQYF
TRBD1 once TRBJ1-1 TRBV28 TGTGCCAGCAACATTAACAGGGGATGGATGAACACTGAAGCTTTCTTT CASNINRGWMNTEAFF
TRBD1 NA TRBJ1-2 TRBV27 TGTGCCAGCAGTTCCGACAGGGGCCCCTTCTATGGCTACACCTTC CASSSDRGPFYGYTF
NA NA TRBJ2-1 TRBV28 TGTGCCAGCAGTCTCACCCGACAGTTGGGGAATGAGCAGTTCTTC CASSLTRQLGNEQFF
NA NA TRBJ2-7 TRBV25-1 TGTGCCAGCAGTGAGGGCCCTCCAGTCTACGAGCAGTACTTC CASSEGPPVYEQYF